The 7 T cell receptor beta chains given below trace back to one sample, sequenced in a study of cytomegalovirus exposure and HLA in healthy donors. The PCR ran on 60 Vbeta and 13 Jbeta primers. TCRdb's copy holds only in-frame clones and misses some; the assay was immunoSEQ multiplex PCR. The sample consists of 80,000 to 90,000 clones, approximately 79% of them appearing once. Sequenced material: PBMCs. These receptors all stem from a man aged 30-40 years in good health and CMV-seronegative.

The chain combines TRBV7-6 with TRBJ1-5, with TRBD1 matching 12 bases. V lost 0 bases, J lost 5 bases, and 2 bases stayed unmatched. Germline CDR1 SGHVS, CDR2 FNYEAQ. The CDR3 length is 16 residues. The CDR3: CASSLAGTGGDQPQHF. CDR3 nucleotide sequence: TGTGCCAGCAGCTTAGCGGGGACAGGGGGCGATCAGCCCCAGCATTTT.

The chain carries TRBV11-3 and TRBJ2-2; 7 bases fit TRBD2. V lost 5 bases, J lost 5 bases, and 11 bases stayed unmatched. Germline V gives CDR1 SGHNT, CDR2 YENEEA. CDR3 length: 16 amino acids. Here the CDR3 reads CASSIVSGGRTGELFF. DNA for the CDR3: TGTGCCAGCAGCATAGTTTCGGGGGGAAGAACCGGGGAGCTGTTTTTT.

CDR3 nucleotide sequence: TGTGCCAGCAGCGTAGTAAGGGGGCCGAGGATGAACACTGAAGCTTTCTTT. It is translated as CASSVVRGPRMNTEAFF. The chain combines TRBV9 with TRBJ1-1; TRBD1 aligns across 7 bases. J lost 0 bases, V lost 0 bases, and 8 bases had no gene match. CDR1 is SGDLS, CDR2 YYNGEE, per germline. CDR3 length: 17 residues.

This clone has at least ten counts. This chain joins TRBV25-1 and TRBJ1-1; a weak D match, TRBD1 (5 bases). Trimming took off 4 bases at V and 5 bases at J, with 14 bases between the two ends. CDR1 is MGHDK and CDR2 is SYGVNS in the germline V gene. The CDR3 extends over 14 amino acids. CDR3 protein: CASSVTIGGTEAFF. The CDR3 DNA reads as TGTGCCAGCAGTGTGACAATCGGGGGGACTGAAGCTTTCTTT.

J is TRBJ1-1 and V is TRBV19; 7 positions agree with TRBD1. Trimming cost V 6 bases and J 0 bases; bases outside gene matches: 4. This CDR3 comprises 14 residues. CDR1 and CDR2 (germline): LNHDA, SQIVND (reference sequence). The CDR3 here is CASSVQGLNTEAFF. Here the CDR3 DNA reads TGTGCCAGTAGCGTACAGGGGTTGAACACTGAAGCTTTCTTT.

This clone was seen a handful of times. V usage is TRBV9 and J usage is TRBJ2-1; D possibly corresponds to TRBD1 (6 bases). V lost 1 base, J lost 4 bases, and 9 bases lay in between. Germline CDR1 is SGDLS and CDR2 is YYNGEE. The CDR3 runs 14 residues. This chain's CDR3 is CASSVSGDYNEQFF. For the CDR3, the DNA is TGTGCCAGCAGCGTATCAGGGGATTACAATGAGCAGTTCTTC.

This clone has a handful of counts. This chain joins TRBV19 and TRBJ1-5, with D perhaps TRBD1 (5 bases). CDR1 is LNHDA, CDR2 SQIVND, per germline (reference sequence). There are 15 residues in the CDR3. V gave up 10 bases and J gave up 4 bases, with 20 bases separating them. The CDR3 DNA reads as TGTGCCACAAAAGACCCGGGGGGAACTAATCAGCCCCAGCATTTT. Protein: CATKDPGGTNQPQHF.